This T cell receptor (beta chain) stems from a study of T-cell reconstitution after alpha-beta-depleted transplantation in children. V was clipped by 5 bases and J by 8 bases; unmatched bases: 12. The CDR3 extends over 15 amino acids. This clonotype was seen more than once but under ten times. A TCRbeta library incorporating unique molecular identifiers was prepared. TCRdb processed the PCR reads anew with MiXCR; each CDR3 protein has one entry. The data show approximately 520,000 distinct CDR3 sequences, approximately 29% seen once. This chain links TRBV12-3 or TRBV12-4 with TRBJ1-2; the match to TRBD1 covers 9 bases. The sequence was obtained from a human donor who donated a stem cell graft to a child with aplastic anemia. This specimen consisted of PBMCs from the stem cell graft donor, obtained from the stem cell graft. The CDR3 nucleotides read TGTGCCAGCAGTCTAACTCTGGGACAGGGATCGGGCTACACCTTC. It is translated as CASSLTLGQGSGYTF.